This T cell receptor beta chain emerged from a study of OX40 agonist ivuxolimab in advanced cancers. On the study more broadly: The dose-escalation cohort was over 65% male, with a mean age of about 58 years, ranging roughly 20 to 90. Study results and limitations: The authors did not determine the antigen specificity of the expanded peripheral T cells. Partial responders at 0.1-3.0 mg/kg had among the lowest clonal expansion.

Here immunoSEQ multiplex PCR was the method, and the copy in TCRdb shows in-frame clones only, minus some. The sample has tens of thousands of clones; about 94% are singletons. Per the germline V gene, CDR1 is SGHTA and CDR2 is FQGNSA. V was cut by 4 bases and J by 0 bases, with 10 bases left in between. The CDR3 is 15 amino acids. As to this clone: Its antigen is unidentified.

The TCR originated in an adult with an advanced solid tumor such as melanoma, head and neck, liver or kidney cancer. The input for sequencing was CD4+ or CD8+ T cells sorted from blood, taken in a trial of the OX40 agonist ivuxolimab. The chain uses TRBV7-2 and TRBJ1-3, with D unresolved. In DNA, the CDR3 is TGTGCCAGCAGCTCAAACGGGAACTCTGGAAACACCATATATTTT. Its translation: CASSSNGNSGNTIYF.